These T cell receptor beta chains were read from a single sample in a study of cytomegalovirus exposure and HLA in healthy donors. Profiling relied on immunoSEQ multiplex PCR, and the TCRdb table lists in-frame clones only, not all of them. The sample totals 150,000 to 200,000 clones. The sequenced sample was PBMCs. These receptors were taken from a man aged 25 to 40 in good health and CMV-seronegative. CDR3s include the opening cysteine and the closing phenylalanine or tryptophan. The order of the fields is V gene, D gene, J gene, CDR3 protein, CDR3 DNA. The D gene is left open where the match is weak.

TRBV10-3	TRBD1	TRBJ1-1	CAITPSQGSGAFEAFF	TGTGCCATCACCCCTTCACAGGGGTCGGGAGCCTTTGAAGCTTTCTTT
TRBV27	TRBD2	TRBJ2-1	CASSSLAGEYNEQFF	TGTGCCAGCAGTTCACTAGCGGGTGAATACAATGAGCAGTTCTTC
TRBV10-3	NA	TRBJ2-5	CAISESEGREETQYF	TGTGCCATCAGTGAGTCGGAGGGGCGCGAGGAGACCCAGTACTTC
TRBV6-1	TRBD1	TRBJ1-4	CASAAPGQGNEKLFF	TGTGCCAGCGCGGCCCCGGGACAGGGGAATGAAAAACTGTTTTTT
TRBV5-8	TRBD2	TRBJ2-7	CASSPGLAETYEQYF	TGTGCCAGCAGCCCGGGACTAGCGGAAACCTACGAGCAGTACTTC
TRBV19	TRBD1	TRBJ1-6	CASSTDRGEHGSPLHF	TGTGCCAGTAGTACCGACAGGGGGGAGCATGGTTCACCCCTCCACTTT
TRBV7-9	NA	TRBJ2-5	CASSFTAQETQYF	TGTGCCAGCAGCTTTACAGCTCAAGAGACCCAGTACTTC
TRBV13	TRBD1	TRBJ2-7	CASSSHGQGTYEQYF	TGTGCCAGCAGCTCTCATGGACAGGGTACCTACGAGCAGTACTTC
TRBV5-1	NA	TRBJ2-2	CASSPKKNGELFF	TGCGCCAGCAGCCCAAAAAAAAACGGGGAGCTGTTTTTT
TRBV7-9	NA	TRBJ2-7	CASSSNREWEQYF	TGTGCCAGCAGCTCCAATCGTGAGTGGGAGCAGTACTTC
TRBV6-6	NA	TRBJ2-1	CASSSSDSTLSKTLF	NA
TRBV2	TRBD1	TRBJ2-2	CATFLGQGTGELFF	TGTGCCACCTTTCTGGGACAGGGGACCGGGGAGCTGTTTTTT
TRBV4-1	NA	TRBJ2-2	CASSQEGTQTGELFF	TGCGCCAGCAGCCAAGAAGGGACACAGACCGGGGAGCTGTTTTTT
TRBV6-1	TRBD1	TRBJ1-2	CASTPTGVDGYTF	TGTGCCAGCACCCCGACAGGGGTAGATGGCTACACCTTC
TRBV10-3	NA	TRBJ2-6	CAISREPPRAGANVLTF	TGTGCCATCAGCCGAGAGCCTCCCAGGGCTGGGGCCAACGTCCTGACTTTC
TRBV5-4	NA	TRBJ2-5	CASSLGGRRAKETQYF	TGTGCCAGCAGCTTGGGTGGTCGCAGGGCCAAAGAGACCCAGTACTTC
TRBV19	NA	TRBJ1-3	CASIPRGSGNTIYF	TGTGCCAGTATCCCGCGGGGTTCGGGAAACACCATATATTTT
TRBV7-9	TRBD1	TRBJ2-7	CASSLLGTGHHEQYF	TGTGCCAGCAGCTTACTTGGGACAGGGCATCACGAGCAGTACTTC
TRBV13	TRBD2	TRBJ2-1	CASSLGGRASYNEQFF	TGTGCCAGCAGCTTAGGCGGGAGGGCAAGCTACAATGAGCAGTTCTTC
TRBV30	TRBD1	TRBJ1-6	CAWNTGTGNSPLHF	TGTGCCTGGAATACCGGGACAGGGAATTCACCCCTCCACTTT
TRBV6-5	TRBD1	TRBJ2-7	CASRRTGGPHYEQYF	TGTGCCAGCAGGCGTACAGGGGGCCCCCACTACGAGCAGTACTTC
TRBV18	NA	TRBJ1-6	CASSRNRDHNSPLHF	TGTGCCAGCTCCCGTAACAGGGACCATAATTCACCCCTCCACTTT
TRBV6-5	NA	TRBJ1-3	CASSYSIGSGNTIYF	TGTGCCAGCAGTTACTCGATCGGGTCTGGAAACACCATATATTTT
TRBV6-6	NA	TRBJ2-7	CASSSGGNRDEQYF	TGTGCCAGCAGTTCGGGGGGCAACCGGGACGAGCAGTACTTC
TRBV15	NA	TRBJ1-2	CATSRGAGSDYGYTF	TGTGCCACCAGCCGGGGAGCTGGGTCAGACTATGGCTACACCTTC
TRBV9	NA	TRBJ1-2	CASSVYEAVGGYTF	TGTGCCAGCAGCGTATATGAGGCCGTTGGTGGCTACACCTTC
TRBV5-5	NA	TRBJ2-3	CASRRLPSTDTQYF	TGTGCCAGCAGGCGGTTACCAAGCACAGATACGCAGTATTTT